This entry lists 19 T cell receptor beta chains sequenced from one sample in a study of control samples from healthy donors and cancer patients (TCRdb year 2020). Libraries were made using the immunoSEQ multiplex PCR assay. As stored in TCRdb, this immuneACCESS dataset retains in-frame rearrangements with V and J assigned. A fraction of the clones does not appear; measured against another copy, unresolved V genes explain less than half of the discrepancy, and the remainder lacks a known reason. This sample comprises approximately 120,000 clones, around 86% of them detected only once. Clones ranked in the top ten supply 7% to 10% of the sample. The sequenced sample was blood. Source of these receptors: a middle-aged man in good health.

The chain employs TRBV7-6 and TRBJ2-2, with 8 bases lining up with TRBD1. Losses at the gene ends were 9 bases for V and 2 bases for J; bases not matched to a gene: 8. CDR3 length: 15 amino acids. CDR1 is SGHVS and CDR2 is FNYEAQ in the germline V gene. The CDR3 nucleotides are TGTGCCAGTTCCCCGGGACAGGCAAACACCGGGGAGCTGTTTTTT. The encoded protein is CASSPGQANTGELFF.

The J gene is TRBJ2-3, the V gene TRBV4-2; 8 bases fit TRBD2. The trim removed 0 bases at V and 1 base at J, leaving 3 bases unmatched. Germline CDR1 LGHNA, CDR2 YNFKEQ. This CDR3 region has 16 residues. The CDR3: CASSQDQLAGTDTQYF. CDR3 DNA sequence: TGTGCCAGCAGCCAAGATCAACTAGCGGGCACAGATACGCAGTATTTT.

This clone was seen ten or more times. The chain is built from TRBV4-1 and TRBJ2-1, with 16 bases aligning to TRBD2. The CDR3 has 17 amino acids. Trimming removed 0 bases from V and 7 bases from J; junction bases left unmatched: 3. The germline V gene has CDR1 MGHRA and CDR2 YSYEKL. CDR3 in amino acids: CASSQEGTSGGANEQFF. Here the CDR3 DNA reads TGCGCCAGCAGCCAAGAGGGGACTAGCGGGGGGGCAAATGAGCAGTTCTTC.

This chain uses TRBV7-2 with TRBJ2-3; the D is unclear. Germline V gene sequence: CDR1 SGHTA, CDR2 FQGNSA. The length of the CDR3 is 14 residues. V was trimmed by 0 bases and J by 7 bases, leaving 11 bases between them. CDR3 protein: CASSLAPASHTQYF. CDR3 DNA sequence: TGTGCCAGCAGCTTAGCTCCCGCGTCCCATACGCAGTATTTT.

J is TRBJ1-2 and V is TRBV7-2; 7 bases map to TRBD1. V trimming: 0 bases; J trimming: 2 bases; junction bases outside the gene matches: 9. The CDR3 is made up of 17 amino acids. From germline, CDR1 is SGHTA and CDR2 FQGNSA. The CDR3, as DNA: TGTGCCAGCAGCTTAGCGTTAGGTCCGACAGGGAACTATGGCTACACCTTC. Protein: CASSLALGPTGNYGYTF.

The genes are TRBV19 and TRBJ2-7; TRBD1 agrees at 8 bases. J gave up 4 bases and V 5 bases, and 19 bases lay outside the gene matches. The CDR3 spans 18 residues. CDR1 LNHDA and CDR2 SQIVND come from the germline V gene (reference sequence). The chain's CDR3 is CASSSSGTGLLYSYEQYF. Here the CDR3 DNA reads TGTGCCAGTAGTTCCTCCGGGACAGGACTACTTTATTCTTACGAGCAGTACTTC.

This chain links TRBV11-3 with TRBJ1-6; D is undetermined. CDR3 length equals 15 residues. Germline V gene lookup returns CDR1 SGHNT and CDR2 YENEEA. The ends were cut back, 2 bases at V and 5 bases at J, with 10 bases in the middle. The CDR3 nucleotides read TGTGCCAGCAGCTTAATCGCAGGAGATAATTCACCCCTCCACTTT. The encoded protein is CASSLIAGDNSPLHF.

V usage is TRBV2 and J usage is TRBJ2-7; no clear D gene. V gave up 7 bases and J gave up 2 bases, with 9 bases separating them. The CDR3 runs to 12 residues. CDR1 is SNHLY, CDR2 FYNNEI, per germline. The CDR3 loop reads CASTRQAYEQYF. The CDR3 DNA reads as TGTGCCAGCACCAGACAAGCCTACGAGCAGTACTTC.

This clone was observed a few times. V usage is TRBV7-6 and J usage is TRBJ2-3, with 7 nucleotides matching TRBD1. The CDR3 runs 16 residues. Germline V gives CDR1 SGHVS, CDR2 FNYEAQ. V lost 1 base to trimming and J lost 2 bases; unmatched junction nucleotides: 6. Here the CDR3 reads CASSLERDRNTDTQYF. DNA of the CDR3: TGTGCCAGCAGCTTAGAAAGGGACAGAAACACAGATACGCAGTATTTT.

In this sample, this clone turned up once. This chain links TRBV9 with TRBJ2-3; tentatively, D is TRBD1 (6 bases). From germline, CDR1 is SGDLS and CDR2 YYNGEE. This CDR3 comprises 16 residues. Trimming shortened V by 6 bases and J by 2 bases, and 19 bases separated the two germline ends. CDR3 in DNA: TGTGCCAGCACCCCGGGCCAGGGGTCAAACACAGATACGCAGTATTTT. Translating gives CASTPGQGSNTDTQYF.

This rearrangement joins TRBV6-2 or TRBV6-3 to TRBJ1-5; 7 bases are a match to TRBD1. CDR3 length equals 15 residues. Germline loops: CDR1 MNHEY, CDR2 SVGEGT. V shed 1 base and J 5 bases; nucleotides not matched to a gene: 5. Written as DNA, the CDR3 is TGTGCCAGCAGTTACTACGGACAGGACTATCAGCCCCAGCATTTT. This translates into CASSYYGQDYQPQHF.

The rearrangement uses TRBV7-7 and TRBJ2-1, with 7 bases lining up with TRBD2. V trimming: 1 base; J trimming: 8 bases; junction bases outside the gene matches: 11. This CDR3 contains 16 residues. CDR1 is SSHAT and CDR2 is FNYEAQ in the germline V gene (reference sequence). In nucleotides, the CDR3 is TGTGCCAGCAGCTTAGGAAGGGAGCGGGGATCGGATGAGCAGTTCTTC. This codes for CASSLGRERGSDEQFF. The whole variable domain, filled in from reference TRBV7-7 and TRBJ2-1, reads GAGVSQSPRYKVTKRGQDVTLRCDPISSHATLYWYQQALGQGPEFLTYFNYEAQPDKSGLPSDRFSAERPEGSISTLTIQRTEQRDSAMYRCASSLGRERGSDEQFFGPGTRLTVL.

The rearrangement uses TRBV4-3 and TRBJ1-1; D is undetermined. Germline assignment: CDR1 LGHNA and CDR2 YSLEER. V lost 0 bases and J 5 bases, leaving 7 bases between the germline ends. The CDR3 consists of 13 residues. CDR3 DNA: TGCGCCAGCAGCCAAGATTTGGGGACTGAAGCTTTCTTT. As protein: CASSQDLGTEAFF.

The V gene is TRBV18, the J gene TRBJ2-7; a weak D match, TRBD2 (5 bases). Germline V lookup: CDR1 KGHSH, CDR2 LQKENI. CDR3 length: 14 residues. Trimming pared 4 bases from V and 0 bases from J, leaving 10 bases between. The CDR3 DNA follows: TGTGCCAGCTCACGCGGGCTGAGCTCCTACGAGCAGTACTTC. It codes for CASSRGLSSYEQYF.

This chain connects TRBV27 to TRBJ2-7; perhaps TRBD1 as D (6 bases). The CDR3 spans 17 residues. From germline, CDR1 is MNHEY and CDR2 SMNVEV (reference sequence). Trimming shortened V by 2 bases and J by 2 bases, and 19 bases separated the two germline ends. The CDR3 sequence: CASSLRRSGHGTYEQYF. The DNA for the CDR3 is TGTGCCAGCAGTTTACGACGTTCGGGACACGGGACCTACGAGCAGTACTTC.

This chain connects TRBV7-2 to TRBJ1-2, with 8 bases matching TRBD1. Germline lookup yields CDR1 SGHTA and CDR2 FQGNSA. Trimming removed 1 base from V and 2 bases from J; junction bases left unmatched: 15. CDR3 size: 19 residues. The CDR3 DNA sequence: TGTGCCAGCAGCTTAGATCCCTGGCCGGGGACAGGCGGGAACTATGGCTACACCTTC. Translated: CASSLDPWPGTGGNYGYTF.

The CDR3 nucleotides read TGTGCCAGCAGCTTAGGGGGGAACTCGGATGGCTACACCTTC. It is translated as CASSLGGNSDGYTF. The chain links TRBV7-2 to TRBJ1-2; perhaps TRBD1 as D (5 bases). V shed 1 base and J shed 6 bases, with 12 bases lying between them. Looked up from germline, CDR1 is SGHTA and CDR2 is FQGNSA. The CDR3 runs to 14 residues.

The chain has TRBV7-7 and TRBJ1-1, with 11 bases matching TRBD1. Unmatched junction bases numbered 9, after V lost 6 bases and J lost 6 bases. From germline, CDR1 is SSHAT and CDR2 FNYEAQ (reference sequence). This CDR3 spans 15 amino acids. CDR3 loop: CASSQWDRGLSEAFF. The CDR3 DNA follows: TGTGCCAGCAGTCAGTGGGACAGGGGGTTGTCTGAAGCTTTCTTT. Based on the CDR3 plus reference TRBV7-7 and TRBJ1-1, the full variable domain is GAGVSQSPRYKVTKRGQDVTLRCDPISSHATLYWYQQALGQGPEFLTYFNYEAQPDKSGLPSDRFSAERPEGSISTLTIQRTEQRDSAMYRCASSQWDRGLSEAFFGQGTRLTVV.

DNA of the CDR3: TGTGCCAGCAGCTTGGGGCAGGGTCTGGGCACTGAAGCTTTCTTT. It specifies CASSLGQGLGTEAFF. This chain joins TRBV5-6 and TRBJ1-1; TRBD1 might be the D (5 bases). Germline assignment: CDR1 SGHDT and CDR2 YYEEEE. The CDR3 consists of 15 residues. Trimming stripped 0 bases from V and 4 bases from J, with 13 bases between.